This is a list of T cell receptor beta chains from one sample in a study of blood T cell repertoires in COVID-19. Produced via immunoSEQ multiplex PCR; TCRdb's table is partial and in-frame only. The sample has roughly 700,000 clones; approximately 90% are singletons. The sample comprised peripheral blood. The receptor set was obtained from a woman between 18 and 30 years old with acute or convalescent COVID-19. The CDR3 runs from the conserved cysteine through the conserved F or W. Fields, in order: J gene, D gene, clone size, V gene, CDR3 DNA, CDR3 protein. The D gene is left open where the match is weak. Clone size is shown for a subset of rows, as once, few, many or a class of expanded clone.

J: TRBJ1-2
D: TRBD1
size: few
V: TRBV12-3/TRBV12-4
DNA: TGTGCCAGCAGAACCCGGGACAGCTATGGCTACACCTTC
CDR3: CASRTRDSYGYTF

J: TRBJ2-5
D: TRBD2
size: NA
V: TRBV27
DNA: TGTGCCAGCAGTTTATCGCAAGGGAGGGGAGAGACCCAGTACTTC
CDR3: CASSLSQGRGETQYF

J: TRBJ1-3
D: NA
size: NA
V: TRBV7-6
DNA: TGTGCCAGCAGCTTAGCCTCCGGGACAACCTCTGGAAACACCATATATTTT
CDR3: CASSLASGTTSGNTIYF

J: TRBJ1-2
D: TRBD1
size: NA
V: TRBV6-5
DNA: TGTGCCAGCAGCGACAGGGGGTATGGCTACACCTTC
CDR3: CASSDRGYGYTF

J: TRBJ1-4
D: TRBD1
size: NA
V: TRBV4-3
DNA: TGCGCCAGCAGCCAAGACCTGGGGACAGGAGATGAAAAACTGTTTTTT
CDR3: CASSQDLGTGDEKLFF

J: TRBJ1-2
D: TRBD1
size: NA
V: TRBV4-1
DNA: TGCGCCAGCAGCCCACCTAATTTGATGACAGGGGCTGACTATGGCTACACCTTC
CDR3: CASSPPNLMTGADYGYTF

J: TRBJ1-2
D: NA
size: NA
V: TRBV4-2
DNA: TGTGCCAGCAGCCAAGATCCCCTGACAGCTACCTACTATGGCTACACCTTC
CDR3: CASSQDPLTATYYGYTF

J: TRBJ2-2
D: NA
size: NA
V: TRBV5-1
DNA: TGCGCCAGCAGCTTGGGGGACTCTCCTCCCGGGGAGCTGTTTTTT
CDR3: CASSLGDSPPGELFF

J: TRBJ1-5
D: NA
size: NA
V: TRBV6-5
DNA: TGTGCCAGCAGCCGATTACAGTATAGCAATCAGCCCCAGCATTTT
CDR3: CASSRLQYSNQPQHF

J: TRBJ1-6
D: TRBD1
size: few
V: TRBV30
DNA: TGTGCCTTCACACAGGGGGCGGCTTCACCCCTCCACTTT
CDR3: CAFTQGAASPLHF

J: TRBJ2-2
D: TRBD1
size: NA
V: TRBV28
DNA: TGTGCCAGCAGTTTGACAGGGACCCCGCCCACCGGGGAGCTGTTTTTT
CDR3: CASSLTGTPPTGELFF

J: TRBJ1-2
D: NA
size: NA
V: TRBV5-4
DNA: TGTGCCAGCAGCTTGGGCGGGGGCTCCAATGGCTACACCTTC
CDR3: CASSLGGGSNGYTF

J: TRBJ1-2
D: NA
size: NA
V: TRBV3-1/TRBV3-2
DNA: TGTGCCAGCAGCCAAGCCCGCGCCCAGGGTAGGGATGGCTACACCTTC
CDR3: CASSQARAQGRDGYTF

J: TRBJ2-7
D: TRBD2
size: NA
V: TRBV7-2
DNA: TGTGCCAGCAGCTCAAAGAGCGGGGGGGCAAGCTCCTACGAGCAGTACTTC
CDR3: CASSSKSGGASSYEQYF

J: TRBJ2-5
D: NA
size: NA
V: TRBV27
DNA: TGTGCCAGCAGTTTTATGAGGGCGGGGGAGACCCAGTACTTC
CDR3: CASSFMRAGETQYF

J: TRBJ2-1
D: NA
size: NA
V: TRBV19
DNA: TGTGCCAGTAGTATAGACCGATGGAGCGAGCAGTTCTTC
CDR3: CASSIDRWSEQFF

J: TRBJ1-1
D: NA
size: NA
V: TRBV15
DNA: TGTGCCACCGAAGAATACAGGTTCCAGAACACTGAAGCTTTCTTT
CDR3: CATEEYRFQNTEAFF

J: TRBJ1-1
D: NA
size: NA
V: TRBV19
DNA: TGTGCCAGTAGTATCGCGACAGCCTGGACTGAAGCTTTCTTT
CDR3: CASSIATAWTEAFF

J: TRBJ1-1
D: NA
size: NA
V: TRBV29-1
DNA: TGCAGCGTTGAAGTCGGGATGAACACTGAAGCTTTCTTT
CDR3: CSVEVGMNTEAFF

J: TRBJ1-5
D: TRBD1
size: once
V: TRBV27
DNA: TGTGCCAGCAGTTTAGCGATGACAGGGGGCAATCAGCCCCAGCATTTT
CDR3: CASSLAMTGGNQPQHF

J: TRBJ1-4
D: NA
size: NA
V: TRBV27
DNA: TGTGCCAGCCGTTTTTCGGGGGTCGGGGAAAAACTGTTTTTT
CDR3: CASRFSGVGEKLFF

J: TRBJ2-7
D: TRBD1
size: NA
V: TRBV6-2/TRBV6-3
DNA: TGTGCCAGCAGTTACTCGGGACAGCCCCACGAGCAGTACTTC
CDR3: CASSYSGQPHEQYF

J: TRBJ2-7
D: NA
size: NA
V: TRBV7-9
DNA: TGTGCCAGCAGCTTAGGACTCCCCAACTACGAGCAGTACTTC
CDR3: CASSLGLPNYEQYF

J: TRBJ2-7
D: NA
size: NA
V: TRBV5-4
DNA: TGTGCCAGCAGCTTGCAGGGGAACGACGAGCAGTACTTC
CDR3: CASSLQGNDEQYF

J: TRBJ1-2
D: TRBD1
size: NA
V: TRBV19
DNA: TGTGCCAGTAGTTTTCCGACAGGGTGGAACGGCTACACCTTC
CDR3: CASSFPTGWNGYTF

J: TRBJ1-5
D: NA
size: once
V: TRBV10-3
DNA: TGTGCCACCCAGGGTTACAATCAGCCCCAGCATTTT
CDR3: CATQGYNQPQHF

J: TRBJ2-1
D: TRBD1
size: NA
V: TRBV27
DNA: TGTGCCAGCAGTTTCCCGGGACAGGGGTCCAACAATGAGCAGTTCTTC
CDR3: CASSFPGQGSNNEQFF

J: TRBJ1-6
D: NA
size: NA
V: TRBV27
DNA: TGTGCCAGCAGTCAGGACAGCCTCCATTCACCCCTCCACTTT
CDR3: CASSQDSLHSPLHF

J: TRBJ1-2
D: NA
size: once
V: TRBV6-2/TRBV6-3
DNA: TGTGCCAGCAGTTACGGACCCGGACAGATATACTATGGCTACACCTTC
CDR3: CASSYGPGQIYYGYTF

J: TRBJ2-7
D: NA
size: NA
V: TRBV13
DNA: TGTGCCAGCAGCTTATCCCCGAGAGAAAACTACGAGCAGTACTTC
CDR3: CASSLSPRENYEQYF

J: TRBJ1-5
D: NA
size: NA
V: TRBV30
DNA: TGTGCCTGGAGTTCGGGAAACAATCAGCCCCAGCATTTT
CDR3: CAWSSGNNQPQHF

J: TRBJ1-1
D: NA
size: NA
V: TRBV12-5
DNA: TGTGCTAGTGGTTTCCGTGGGGCGTTGACTGAAGCTTTCTTT
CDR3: CASGFRGALTEAFF

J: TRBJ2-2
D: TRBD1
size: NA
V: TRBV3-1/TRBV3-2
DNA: TGTGCCAGCAGCGGGACAGGGGGCACCACCGGGGAGCTGTTTTTT
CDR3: CASSGTGGTTGELFF

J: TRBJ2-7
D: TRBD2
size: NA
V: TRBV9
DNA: TGTGCCAGCAGCACTGGGGGACTAGCGGGGACTTATGAGCAGTACTTC
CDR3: CASSTGGLAGTYEQYF

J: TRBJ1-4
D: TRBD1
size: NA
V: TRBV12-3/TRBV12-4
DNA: TGTGCCAGCAGGATCCAGGGGGCAGAAAAACTGTTTTTT
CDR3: CASRIQGAEKLFF

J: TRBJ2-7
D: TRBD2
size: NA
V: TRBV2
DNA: TGTGCCAGCAGTAACGGGCTAGCGGGGAGATACGAGCAGTACTTC
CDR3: CASSNGLAGRYEQYF

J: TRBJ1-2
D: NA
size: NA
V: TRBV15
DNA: TGTGCAACTAATGACCCGGGAGCCCTCTTGGGCGGCTACACCTTC
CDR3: CATNDPGALLGGYTF

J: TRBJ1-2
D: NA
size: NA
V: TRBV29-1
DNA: TGCAGCGTTCCCGGACAGTCAGCTAACTATGGCTACACCTTC
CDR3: CSVPGQSANYGYTF

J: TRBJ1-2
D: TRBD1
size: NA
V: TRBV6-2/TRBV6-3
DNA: TGTGCCAGCAGTTATCGAGGACAGGGGTATGGCTACACCTTC
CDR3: CASSYRGQGYGYTF

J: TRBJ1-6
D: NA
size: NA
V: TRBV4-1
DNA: TGCGCCAGCAGCCAAGTAGCTGTATTCGATTCACCCCTCCACTTT
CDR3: CASSQVAVFDSPLHF

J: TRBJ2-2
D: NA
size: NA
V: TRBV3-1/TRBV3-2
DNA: TGTGCCAGCAGCCCCACGGCGGGCGGATTCACCGGGGAGCTGTTTTTT
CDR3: CASSPTAGGFTGELFF

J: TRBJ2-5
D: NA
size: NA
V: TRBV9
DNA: TGTGCCAGCAGCGTAGCCGGGGAAGAGACCCAGTACTTC
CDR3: CASSVAGEETQYF

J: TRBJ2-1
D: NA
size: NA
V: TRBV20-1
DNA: TGCAGTGCTAGTCCCGTTTACAATGAGCAGTTCTTC
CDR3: CSASPVYNEQFF

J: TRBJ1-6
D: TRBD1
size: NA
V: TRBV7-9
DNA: TGTGCCAGCAGCCCAGGACAGGGAGAGCATTCACCCCTCCACTTT
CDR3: CASSPGQGEHSPLHF

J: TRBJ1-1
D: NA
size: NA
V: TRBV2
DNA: TGTGCCAGCAGAGACCAGGGGAACACTGAAGCTTTCTTT
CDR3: CASRDQGNTEAFF

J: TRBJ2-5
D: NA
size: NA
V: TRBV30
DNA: TGTGCCTGGAGTCCGGGGGGCCCCCAAGAGACCCAGTACTTC
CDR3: CAWSPGGPQETQYF

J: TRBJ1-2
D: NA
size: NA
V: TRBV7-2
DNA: TGTGCCAGCAGCCTCGACAGCATGGGTGGCTACACCTTC
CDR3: CASSLDSMGGYTF

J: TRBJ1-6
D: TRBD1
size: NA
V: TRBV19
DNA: TGTGCCAGTAGCACTAAGGGACAGGGGAGGGCGAGGGATTCACCCCTCCACTTT
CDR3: CASSTKGQGRARDSPLHF

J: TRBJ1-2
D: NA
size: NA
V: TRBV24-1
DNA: TGTGCCACCAGTGCCCCGGCTGGGGAGTACCTGGATGAAGGCTACACCTTC
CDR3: CATSAPAGEYLDEGYTF

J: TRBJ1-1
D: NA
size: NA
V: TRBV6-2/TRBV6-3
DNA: TGTGCCAGCAGATACGGGCTGGAAGCTTTCTTT
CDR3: CASRYGLEAFF

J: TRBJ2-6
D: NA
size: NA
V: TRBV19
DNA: TGTGCCAGTACCCCGGGGGGCACAGGTAGTTTTGGGGCCAACGTCCTGACTTTC
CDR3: CASTPGGTGSFGANVLTF

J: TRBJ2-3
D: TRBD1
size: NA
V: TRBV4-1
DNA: TGCGCCAGCAGCCAAGAAGGACAGGGGGCAACAGATACGCAGTATTTT
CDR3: CASSQEGQGATDTQYF

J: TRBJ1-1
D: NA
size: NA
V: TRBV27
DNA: TGTGCCAGCAGTTTAGTTTCCGATTTTTCCGGGACAATGAACACTGAAGCTTTCTTT
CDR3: CASSLVSDFSGTMNTEAFF